A selection of T cell receptor beta chains follows, all from one sample in a study of cytomegalovirus exposure and HLA in healthy donors. Sequenced by immunoSEQ multiplex PCR; TCRdb stores in-frame clones only, minus some. The sample has around 86,000 clones, almost 80% seen once. The source material was PBMCs. These receptors were taken from a female donor in good health and CMV-seronegative. Both conserved end residues are trimmed from each CDR3. The order of the fields is V gene, D gene, J gene, clone size, CDR3 protein. D genes are given only for firm matches. Rows give clone size only sometimes, using once, few, many, or a class for an expanded clone.

v_gene: TRBV5-1; d_gene: TRBD2; j_gene: TRBJ2-7; abundance: .; CDR3aa: ASSRGGQQSYEQY
v_gene: TRBV7-9; d_gene: .; j_gene: TRBJ1-4; abundance: .; CDR3aa: ASSHGLDSGTNEKLF
v_gene: TRBV7-9; d_gene: .; j_gene: TRBJ2-2; abundance: few; CDR3aa: ASPLGGGPTGELF
v_gene: TRBV6-6; d_gene: .; j_gene: TRBJ1-3; abundance: .; CDR3aa: ASKKASGNTIY
v_gene: TRBV19; d_gene: .; j_gene: TRBJ1-5; abundance: .; CDR3aa: ASSIQTALNQPQH
v_gene: TRBV7-6; d_gene: .; j_gene: TRBJ1-1; abundance: .; CDR3aa: ASSLARAGDTEAF
v_gene: TRBV6-1; d_gene: TRBD1; j_gene: TRBJ1-1; abundance: .; CDR3aa: ASSQEGQGRNEAF
v_gene: TRBV15; d_gene: .; j_gene: TRBJ2-2; abundance: .; CDR3aa: ATSSGQYTGELF
v_gene: TRBV9; d_gene: .; j_gene: TRBJ1-1; abundance: .; CDR3aa: ASSVRGGDTEAF
v_gene: TRBV7-7; d_gene: .; j_gene: TRBJ2-3; abundance: .; CDR3aa: ASSPQTLATDTQY
v_gene: TRBV18; d_gene: TRBD1; j_gene: TRBJ1-1; abundance: .; CDR3aa: ASSPSTGITEAF
v_gene: TRBV5-6; d_gene: TRBD2; j_gene: TRBJ2-5; abundance: .; CDR3aa: ASSLELAGPQETQY
v_gene: TRBV7-9; d_gene: .; j_gene: TRBJ2-1; abundance: few; CDR3aa: ASSRYDNEQF
v_gene: TRBV29-1; d_gene: TRBD2; j_gene: TRBJ2-1; abundance: .; CDR3aa: SDQLAGEMYNEQF
v_gene: TRBV25-1; d_gene: TRBD2; j_gene: TRBJ2-7; abundance: .; CDR3aa: ASSGTLYEQY
v_gene: TRBV7-9; d_gene: TRBD2; j_gene: TRBJ2-3; abundance: .; CDR3aa: ASSFLGLAGGGDTQY
v_gene: TRBV27; d_gene: .; j_gene: TRBJ2-7; abundance: once; CDR3aa: ASSLSPPGEQY
v_gene: TRBV7-6; d_gene: TRBD2; j_gene: TRBJ2-5; abundance: .; CDR3aa: ASQAGGLQETQY
v_gene: TRBV27; d_gene: TRBD2; j_gene: TRBJ2-1; abundance: .; CDR3aa: ASRLAGVHNEQF
v_gene: TRBV30; d_gene: .; j_gene: TRBJ1-3; abundance: .; CDR3aa: AWGRDLAGSGNTIY
v_gene: TRBV6-5; d_gene: .; j_gene: TRBJ1-1; abundance: .; CDR3aa: ASSYSGGRTEAF
v_gene: TRBV6-5; d_gene: TRBD1; j_gene: TRBJ2-7; abundance: .; CDR3aa: ASRDRVSYEQY
v_gene: TRBV6-5; d_gene: .; j_gene: TRBJ2-7; abundance: .; CDR3aa: ASSYSAGRLYEQY
v_gene: TRBV5-5; d_gene: TRBD1; j_gene: TRBJ1-1; abundance: few; CDR3aa: ARSTAGQGKPEAF
v_gene: TRBV18; d_gene: .; j_gene: TRBJ1-1; abundance: few; CDR3aa: ASSPPGVNTEAF
v_gene: TRBV28; d_gene: .; j_gene: TRBJ2-5; abundance: .; CDR3aa: ASSSQETQY
v_gene: TRBV28; d_gene: .; j_gene: TRBJ2-7; abundance: .; CDR3aa: ASSPPGGPSYEQY
v_gene: TRBV4-1; d_gene: .; j_gene: TRBJ2-7; abundance: .; CDR3aa: ASSQELGEQY
v_gene: TRBV5-4; d_gene: TRBD2; j_gene: TRBJ2-7; abundance: .; CDR3aa: ASSSGGPFSYEQY
v_gene: TRBV6-1; d_gene: .; j_gene: TRBJ2-2; abundance: .; CDR3aa: ASSEARQPTGELF
v_gene: TRBV27; d_gene: .; j_gene: TRBJ1-1; abundance: .; CDR3aa: ASSFVGGLNTEAF
v_gene: TRBV7-2; d_gene: .; j_gene: TRBJ2-3; abundance: few; CDR3aa: ASSPFTDTQY
v_gene: TRBV28; d_gene: TRBD2; j_gene: TRBJ2-5; abundance: .; CDR3aa: ASRGLAGAMQETQY
v_gene: TRBV6-1; d_gene: .; j_gene: TRBJ2-2; abundance: .; CDR3aa: ASSESHSTGELF
v_gene: TRBV6-6; d_gene: .; j_gene: TRBJ2-3; abundance: .; CDR3aa: ASRPDLRGTQY
v_gene: TRBV18; d_gene: TRBD1; j_gene: TRBJ2-7; abundance: few; CDR3aa: ASSPRGDSYEQY
v_gene: TRBV7-9; d_gene: .; j_gene: TRBJ2-1; abundance: .; CDR3aa: ASSSRPSYNEQF
v_gene: TRBV5-4; d_gene: TRBD2; j_gene: TRBJ2-1; abundance: .; CDR3aa: ASSLERVSGGYNEQF
v_gene: TRBV28; d_gene: .; j_gene: TRBJ1-2; abundance: .; CDR3aa: ASEQEGDGYT
v_gene: TRBV19; d_gene: TRBD1; j_gene: TRBJ1-5; abundance: .; CDR3aa: ASSNRGLGNQPQH
v_gene: TRBV29-1; d_gene: .; j_gene: TRBJ1-2; abundance: .; CDR3aa: SVATSPNYGYT
v_gene: TRBV4-1; d_gene: TRBD2; j_gene: TRBJ2-2; abundance: .; CDR3aa: ASSQERESGRRGTGELF
v_gene: TRBV7-2; d_gene: TRBD1; j_gene: TRBJ2-7; abundance: .; CDR3aa: ASSLGTGVFYEQY
v_gene: TRBV6-1; d_gene: .; j_gene: TRBJ1-3; abundance: .; CDR3aa: ASSEGGARYTIY
v_gene: TRBV18; d_gene: .; j_gene: TRBJ2-7; abundance: many; CDR3aa: ASSLTSLYEQY
v_gene: TRBV13; d_gene: .; j_gene: TRBJ2-5; abundance: .; CDR3aa: ASSTDYQETQY
v_gene: TRBV2; d_gene: .; j_gene: TRBJ1-1; abundance: few; CDR3aa: ASRRDSSPEAF
v_gene: TRBV28; d_gene: .; j_gene: TRBJ1-2; abundance: once; CDR3aa: ASSPSNYGYT
v_gene: TRBV28; d_gene: .; j_gene: TRBJ2-5; abundance: .; CDR3aa: ASIPPLGRDTQETQY
v_gene: TRBV10-1; d_gene: TRBD1; j_gene: TRBJ1-4; abundance: few; CDR3aa: ASSGTGSEKLF
v_gene: TRBV5-1; d_gene: .; j_gene: TRBJ2-1; abundance: .; CDR3aa: ASSLAGDYNEQF
v_gene: TRBV7-8; d_gene: TRBD2; j_gene: TRBJ2-2; abundance: once; CDR3aa: ASSPRTSRTGELF
v_gene: TRBV29-1; d_gene: .; j_gene: TRBJ2-6; abundance: .; CDR3aa: SVEEVTGANVLT